This record looks at one T cell receptor beta chain sequence and its context. This sample was taken from a study of blood T cell repertoires in COVID-19. Background on the study: Researchers got acute and convalescent COVID-19 samples from the United States, Italy and Spain.

Trimming shortened V by 0 bases and J by 1 base, and 6 bases separated the two germline ends. CDR1 MGHRA and CDR2 YSYEKL come from the germline V gene. The CDR3 runs 14 residues. Original processing methods: Amplification of reference gene primers provided the estimated nucleated cell counts. Here immunoSEQ multiplex PCR was the method, and the copy in TCRdb shows in-frame clones only, minus some. V and J calls and clone size are copied from that table; D and trimming were computed from the DNA. The table has 120,000 or so clones, around 87% seen once. The sequenced sample was peripheral blood. The rearrangement joins TRBV4-1 to TRBJ1-1; no clear D gene. This receptor was obtained from a woman aged 55-69 years with COVID-19, enrolled during active disease. The CDR3 loop is CASSQDKKNTEAFF. DNA for the CDR3: TGCGCCAGCAGCCAAGATAAAAAGAACACTGAAGCTTTCTTT.